This entry concerns a single T cell receptor beta chain. Antigen specificity is unknown. The data are from a study of CD8 T cells in ankylosing spondylitis. Study-wide results and limits: Reports say disease-linked clones showed up significantly more in matched ankylosing spondylitis synovial fluid.

TCRdb passed the 5' RACE reads through MiXCR, listing each CDR3 protein once. This table has 200,000 to 300,000 distinct CDR3 sequences, about 30% appearing once. Sample: blood, either unsorted or a sorted T cell fraction (not recorded which). This clonotype originated in a male donor with ankylosing spondylitis or in good health (not recorded which).

This CDR3 reads CASSSLAGDISYNEQFF. In DNA form, the CDR3 reads TGTGCCAGCAGTTCTCTAGCGGGGGATATCTCCTACAATGAGCAGTTCTTC. This chain uses TRBV5-5 with TRBJ2-1; 10 bases are shared with TRBD2. The V segment lost 5 bases and the J segment 0 bases; nucleotides outside the gene matches: 8. CDR3 length: 17 residues. CDR1 is SGHKS, CDR2 YYEKEE, per germline (reference sequence).